The entry below describes one T cell receptor (beta chain). The V gene lost 3 bases and the J gene lost 0 bases, with 10 bases spanning the gap. Germline CDR1 is SGHRS and CDR2 is YFSETQ. The CDR3 has 15 residues. This entry belongs to a study of T cell responses to AZD1222 COVID-19 vaccine. Pooling covered second doses at about 4 or about 12 weeks. The data were produced by immunoSEQ multiplex PCR, yet TCRdb's version contains in-frame clones alone and is incomplete. The sample contains roughly 120,000 clones, over 80% of which appear only once. The source material was peripheral blood, sampled 28 days after the second AZD1222 dose. The genes are TRBV5-1 and TRBJ2-1; D perhaps matches TRBD1 (6 bases). The clonotype originates from an adult who received the AZD1222 COVID-19 vaccine. The DNA of the CDR3 is TGCGCCAGCAGCTCGGGACACAGCTCCTACAATGAGCAGTTCTTC. This gives the protein CASSSGHSSYNEQFF.